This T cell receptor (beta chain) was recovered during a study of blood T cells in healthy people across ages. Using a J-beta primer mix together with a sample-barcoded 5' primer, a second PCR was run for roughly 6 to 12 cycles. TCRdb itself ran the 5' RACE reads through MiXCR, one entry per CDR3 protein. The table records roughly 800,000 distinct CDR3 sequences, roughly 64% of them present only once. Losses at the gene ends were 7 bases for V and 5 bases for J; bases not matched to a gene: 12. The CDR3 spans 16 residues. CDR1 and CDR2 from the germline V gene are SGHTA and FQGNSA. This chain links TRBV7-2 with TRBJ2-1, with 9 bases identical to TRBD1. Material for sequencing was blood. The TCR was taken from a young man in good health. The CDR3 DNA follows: TGTGCCAGCACGCGTAAAAGGACAGGGGTTCACAATGAGCAGTTCTTC. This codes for CASTRKRTGVHNEQFF. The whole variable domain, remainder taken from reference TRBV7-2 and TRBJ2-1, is GAGVSQSPSNKVTEKGKDVELRCDPISGHTALYWYRQSLGQGLEFLIYFQGNSAPDKSGLPSDRFSAERTGGSVSTLTIQRTQQEDSAVYLCASTRKRTGVHNEQFFGPGTRLTVL.